This TCR beta chain was sequenced during a study of blood T cell repertoires in COVID-19. Per germline, CDR1 LGHDT and CDR2 YNNKEL (reference sequence). The V gene lost 0 bases and the J gene lost 3 bases, with 12 bases spanning the gap. The CDR3 is 16 residues long. As originally analysed: Nucleated cell counts were estimated from reference gene primer amplification. The protocol was immunoSEQ multiplex PCR, while the TCRdb copy is restricted to in-frame clones and leaves out a portion. V, J and clone size are those of that table, while D and trimming were read from the DNA. Altogether approximately 240,000 clones are present, 85% being singletons, with the ten largest covering 5.5% to 7.5%.

Material: peripheral blood. This TCR was sampled from a woman in her sixties with active or convalescent COVID-19. The chain is built from TRBV3-1 (or the pseudogene TRBV3-2) and TRBJ2-1; maybe TRBD2 (6 bases). This CDR3 reads CASSQDRGGNYNEQFF. DNA of the CDR3: TGTGCCAGCAGCCAAGATAGAGGCGGGAACTACAATGAGCAGTTCTTC.